This record looks at one T cell receptor (beta chain) sequence and its context. The data stem from a study of blood T cell repertoires in COVID-19. Whole-study context: Whether acute or convalescent, the COVID-19 samples came from the United States, Italy and Spain. PBMCs, B-cell-depleted T cells, or T cells provided the cDNA or gDNA that made up the material.

In the source study's methods: Amplification of reference gene primers provided the estimated nucleated cell counts. The protocol was immunoSEQ multiplex PCR, while the TCRdb copy is restricted to in-frame clones and leaves out a portion. Clonal size and the V and J genes are those of that table, whereas D and trimming came from the DNA. Among about 67,000 clones listed, over 70% were seen once. In germline, CDR1 is MDHEN, CDR2 SYDVKM. Trimming removed 6 bases from V and 0 bases from J, with 9 bases in between. The CDR3 is 15 amino acids. This clonotype originated in a middle-aged man with active COVID-19. This chain connects TRBV28 to TRBJ1-6; D unresolved. Material for sequencing was peripheral blood. The CDR3, as DNA: TGTGCCAGCAGGTCACAAGTCTCCTATAATTCACCCCTCCACTTT. It encodes CASRSQVSYNSPLHF.